This T cell receptor beta chain appears in the sequencing data of a study of monozygotic twins with inflammatory bowel disease. TCRdb re-called the 5' RACE reads and catalogs CDR3 proteins one per entry, DNA excluded. The table lists more than 300,000 distinct CDR3 sequences. Points from the study as a whole: The data did not back a single strong IBD-associated clonotype or signal.

Investigators extracted total RNA from whole blood and did not sort T cells. This CDR3 spans 14 amino acids. Germline V lookup: CDR1 GTSNPN, CDR2 SVGIG (reference sequence). Regarding this clonotype: What it recognizes is unknown.

The V gene is TRBV30, the J gene TRBJ2-1. Material: blood. This clonotype was sampled from a human donor with ulcerative colitis or Crohn's disease, or a healthy co-twin of an affected twin (not recorded which). CDR3 loop: CAWRSGTLHNEQFF.